The text below deals with one T cell receptor beta chain. Enrolment of Seattle patients took place during active infection, and they were followed longitudinally. In the original analysis: Amplification of reference gene primers was used by the study to estimate nucleated cell counts. Only in-frame clones appear in the TCRdb table, and some are missing; sequencing was by immunoSEQ multiplex PCR. V, J and clone size reflect that table, while D and trimming were determined from the DNA. This sample has hundreds of thousands of clones, with around 92% found just once. This sample was included in a study of blood T cell repertoires in COVID-19. Study-level background: Samples representing acute and convalescent COVID-19 were sourced from the United States, Italy and Spain. Nucleic acid was either cDNA or gDNA, and it came from T cells, B-cell-depleted T cells, or PBMCs.

The sequenced sample was peripheral blood. The clonotype comes from a woman aged 30 to 39 with COVID-19, enrolled during active disease.

CDR3 amino acids: CASSKGPTPLTSGRVADTQYF. The CDR3 DNA sequence: TGTGCCAGCAGCAAAGGCCCCACACCTCTTACTAGCGGGAGGGTTGCAGATACGCAGTATTTT. The chain is built from TRBV21-1 and TRBJ2-3; the table's D call of TRBD2 was not tested on the DNA. TRBV21-1 is described as a pseudogene. The CDR3 is made up of 21 amino acids.